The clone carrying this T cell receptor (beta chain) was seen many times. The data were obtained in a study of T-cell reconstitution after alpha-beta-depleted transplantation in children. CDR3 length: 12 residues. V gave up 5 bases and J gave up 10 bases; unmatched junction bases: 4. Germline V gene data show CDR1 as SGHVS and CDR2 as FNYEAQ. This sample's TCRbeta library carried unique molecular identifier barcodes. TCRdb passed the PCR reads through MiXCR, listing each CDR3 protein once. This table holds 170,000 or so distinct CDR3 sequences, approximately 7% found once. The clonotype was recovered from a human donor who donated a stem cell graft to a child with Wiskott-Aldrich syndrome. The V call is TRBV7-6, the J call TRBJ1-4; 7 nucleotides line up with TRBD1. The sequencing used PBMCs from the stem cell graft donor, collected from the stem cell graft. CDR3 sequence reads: CASSRPGGKLFF. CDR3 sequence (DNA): TGTGCCAGCAGCCGCCCAGGGGGAAAACTGTTTTTT. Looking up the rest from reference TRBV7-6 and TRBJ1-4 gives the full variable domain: GAGVSQSPRYKVTKRGQDVALRCDPISGHVSLYWYRQALGQGPEFLTYFNYEAQQDKSGLPNDRFSAERPEGSISTLTIQRTEQRDSAMYRCASSRPGGKLFFGSGTQLSVL.